What follows is one T cell receptor (beta chain) and its context. This sample was taken from a study of patients and donors after allogeneic stem cell transplantation. MiXCR, run by TCRdb on the RT-PCR reads, gives a single entry per CDR3 protein. The sample lists 70,000 to 75,000 distinct CDR3 sequences, around 27% occurring once. Germline CDR1 and CDR2: LNHNV and YYDKDF (reference sequence). The CDR3 has 13 amino acids. V shed 0 bases and J shed 2 bases, with 4 bases lying between them. The receptor was derived from a human donor who was either an allogeneic HSCT recipient or a stem cell or donor lymphocyte infusion donor (not recorded which). It is not recorded whose cells these are; they may come from a transplant donor. The chain is built from TRBV15 and TRBJ1-1; the D is unclear. Sequencing was done on a sample of blood, either unsorted or a sorted T cell fraction (not recorded which). This chain's CDR3 is CATSRDYNTEAFF. CDR3 in DNA: TGTGCCACCAGCAGAGATTATAACACTGAAGCTTTCTTT.